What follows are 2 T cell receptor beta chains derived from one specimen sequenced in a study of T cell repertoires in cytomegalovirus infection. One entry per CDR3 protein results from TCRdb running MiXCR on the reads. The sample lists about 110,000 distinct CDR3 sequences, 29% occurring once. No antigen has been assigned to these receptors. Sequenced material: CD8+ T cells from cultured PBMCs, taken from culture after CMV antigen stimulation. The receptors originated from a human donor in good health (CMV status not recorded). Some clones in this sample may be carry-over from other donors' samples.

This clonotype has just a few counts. Here the CDR3 reads CASHTTTSAGAQTDTQYF. In DNA form, the CDR3 reads TGTGCCAGCCATACAACCACTTCCGCCGGGGCTCAAACAGATACGCAGTATTTT. The chain joins TRBV27 to TRBJ2-3; the D gene could be TRBD1 or TRBD2 (5 bases each). Germline lookup yields CDR1 MNHEY and CDR2 SMNVEV (reference sequence). The CDR3 covers 18 residues. Trimming shortened V by 8 bases and J by 3 bases, and 27 bases separated the two germline ends.

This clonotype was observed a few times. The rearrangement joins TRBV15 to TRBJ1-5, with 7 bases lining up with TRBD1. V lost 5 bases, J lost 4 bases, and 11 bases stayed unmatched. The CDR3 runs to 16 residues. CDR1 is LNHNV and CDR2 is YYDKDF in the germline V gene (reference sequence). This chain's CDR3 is CATSPWTGFANQPQHF. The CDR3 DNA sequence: TGTGCCACCAGCCCCTGGACAGGCTTTGCTAATCAGCCCCAGCATTTT.